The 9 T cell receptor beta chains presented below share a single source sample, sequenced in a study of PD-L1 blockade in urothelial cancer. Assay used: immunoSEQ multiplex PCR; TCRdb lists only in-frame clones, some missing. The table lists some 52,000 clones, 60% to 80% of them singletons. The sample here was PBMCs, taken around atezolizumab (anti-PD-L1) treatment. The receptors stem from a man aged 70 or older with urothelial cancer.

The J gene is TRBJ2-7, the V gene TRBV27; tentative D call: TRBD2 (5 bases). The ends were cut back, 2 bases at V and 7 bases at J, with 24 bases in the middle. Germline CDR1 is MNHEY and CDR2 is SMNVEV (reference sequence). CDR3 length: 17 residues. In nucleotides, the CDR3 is TGTGCCAGCAGTTTAACCTCGGCCGGGAACGTACTACGAGAGCAGTACTTC. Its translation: CASSLTSAGNVLREQYF.

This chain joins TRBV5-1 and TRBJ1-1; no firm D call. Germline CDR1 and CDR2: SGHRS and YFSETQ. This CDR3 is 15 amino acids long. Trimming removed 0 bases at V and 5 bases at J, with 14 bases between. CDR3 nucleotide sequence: TGCGCCAGCAGCTTGGCCGGACGGACTGGGACTGAAGCTTTCTTT. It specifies CASSLAGRTGTEAFF.

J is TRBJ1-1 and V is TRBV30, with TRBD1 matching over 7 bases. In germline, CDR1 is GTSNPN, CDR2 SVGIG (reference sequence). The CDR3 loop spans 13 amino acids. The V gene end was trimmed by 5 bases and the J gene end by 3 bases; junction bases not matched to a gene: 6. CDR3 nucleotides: TGTGCCTGGGGGGCCCAGGGGGACACTGAAGCTTTCTTT. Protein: CAWGAQGDTEAFF. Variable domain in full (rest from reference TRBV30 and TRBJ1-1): SQTIHQWPATLVQPVGSPLSLECTVEGTSNPNLYWYRQAAGRGLQLLFYSVGIGQISSEVPQNLSASRPQDRQFILSSKKLLLSDSGFYLCAWGAQGDTEAFFGQGTRLTVV.

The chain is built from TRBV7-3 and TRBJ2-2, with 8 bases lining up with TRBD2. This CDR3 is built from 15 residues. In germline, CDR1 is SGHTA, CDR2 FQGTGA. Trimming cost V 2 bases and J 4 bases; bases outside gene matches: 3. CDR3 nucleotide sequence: TGTGCCAGCAGCTTATACGGGAGGGCCACCGGGGAGCTGTTTTTT. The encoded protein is CASSLYGRATGELFF.

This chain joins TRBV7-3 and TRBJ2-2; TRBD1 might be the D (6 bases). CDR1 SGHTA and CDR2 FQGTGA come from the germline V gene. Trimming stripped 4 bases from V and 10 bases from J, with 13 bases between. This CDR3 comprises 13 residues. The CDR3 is CASSSLRGEELFF. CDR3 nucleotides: TGTGCCAGCAGCTCCCTCAGGGGCGAGGAGCTGTTTTTT.

The CDR3 reads CASSPTPPDDKAKNIQYF. The CDR3 DNA sequence: TGTGCCAGCAGCCCTACCCCACCCGATGACAAGGCCAAAAACATTCAGTACTTC. V usage is TRBV7-6 and J usage is TRBJ2-4, with D hard to call. This CDR3 has 18 residues. Trimming left V 5 bases short and J 1 base short, with 21 bases between. Per the germline V gene, CDR1 is SGHVS and CDR2 is FNYEAQ. The complete variable domain, with remaining parts taken from reference TRBV7-6 and TRBJ2-4, reads GAGVSQSPRYKVTKRGQDVALRCDPISGHVSLYWYRQALGQGPEFLTYFNYEAQQDKSGLPNDRFSAERPEGSISTLTIQRTEQRDSAMYRCASSPTPPDDKAKNIQYFGAGTRLSVL.

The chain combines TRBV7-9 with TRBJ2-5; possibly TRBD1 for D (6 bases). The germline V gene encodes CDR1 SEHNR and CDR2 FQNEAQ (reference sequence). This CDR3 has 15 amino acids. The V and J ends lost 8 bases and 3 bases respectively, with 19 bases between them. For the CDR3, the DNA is TGTGCCAGCCAGCCTTGGGACATGCAGAAAGAGACCCAGTACTTC. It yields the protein CASQPWDMQKETQYF.

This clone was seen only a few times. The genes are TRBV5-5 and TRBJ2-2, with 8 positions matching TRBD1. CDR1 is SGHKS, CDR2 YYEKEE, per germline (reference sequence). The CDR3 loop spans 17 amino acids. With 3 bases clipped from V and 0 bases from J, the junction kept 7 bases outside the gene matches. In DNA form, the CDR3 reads TGTGCCAGCAGCTCTCCCCCGGGACAGGCGAACACCGGGGAGCTGTTTTTT. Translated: CASSSPPGQANTGELFF.

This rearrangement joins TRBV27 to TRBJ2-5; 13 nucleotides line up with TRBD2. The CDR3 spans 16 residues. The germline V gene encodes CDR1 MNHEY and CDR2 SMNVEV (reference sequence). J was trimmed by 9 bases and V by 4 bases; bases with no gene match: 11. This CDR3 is CASSSLLLAGGAAQYF. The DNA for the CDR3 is TGTGCCAGCAGTTCCCTCTTACTAGCGGGGGGGGCGGCCCAGTACTTC.